Each of the 4 T cell receptor beta chains below was sequenced from the same sample in a study of cytomegalovirus exposure and HLA in healthy donors. The PCR had 60 Vbeta and 13 Jbeta primers. The assay was immunoSEQ multiplex PCR, and TCRdb's table has in-frame clones only and misses some. This sample has approximately 160,000 clones; around 74% occur once, and the top ten carry roughly 1.4%. Material: PBMCs. These receptors came from a man between 18 and 29 years old in good health and CMV-seronegative.

The chain has TRBV2 and TRBJ2-3, with D possibly TRBD2 on 6 matching bases. The V gene lost 1 base and the J gene lost 1 base, with 15 bases spanning the gap. The CDR3 totals 17 residues. The germline gives CDR1 SNHLY, CDR2 FYNNEI. The CDR3 spells CASSEVWAGEGTDTQYF. The CDR3 DNA is TGTGCCAGCAGTGAAGTGTGGGCCGGGGAGGGCACAGATACGCAGTATTTT.

V is TRBV19 and J is TRBJ2-7, with D possibly being TRBD2 (5 bases). This CDR3 has 12 amino acids. Per the germline V gene, CDR1 is LNHDA and CDR2 is SQIVND (reference sequence). V was trimmed by 3 bases and J by 5 bases, leaving 8 bases between them. The CDR3 DNA reads as TGTGCCAGTAGTATGGACGGGAACGAGCAGTACTTC. It encodes CASSMDGNEQYF.

V gene TRBV5-6 combines with J gene TRBJ2-3; 8 bases match TRBD2. The CDR3 has 18 amino acids. Germline V gene data show CDR1 as SGHDT and CDR2 as YYEEEE. With V trimmed by 4 bases and J by 0 bases, 13 bases remained unmatched. The CDR3 loop is CASSPIAGLDLSTDTQYF. The CDR3 nucleotides are TGTGCCAGCAGCCCGATAGCGGGACTTGACCTCAGCACAGATACGCAGTATTTT.

The sample holds one count of this clone. The V call is TRBV18, the J call TRBJ1-5; possibly TRBD1 for D (6 bases). Trimming took off 3 bases at V and 4 bases at J, with 10 bases between the two ends. CDR3 length: 14 residues. Per the germline V gene, CDR1 is KGHSH and CDR2 is LQKENI. The CDR3 here is CASSPNRDNQPQHF. The CDR3 bases are TGTGCCAGCTCACCCAACAGGGATAATCAGCCCCAGCATTTT.